The next 19 T cell receptor beta chains were all read from a single sample in a study of blood T cell repertoires in COVID-19. Generated by immunoSEQ multiplex PCR, the TCRdb table keeps only in-frame clones and is missing some. Among approximately 45,000 clones listed, just under 90% were seen once. Input material: peripheral blood. These receptors were taken from a man aged 35 to 55 with COVID-19, enrolled during active disease.

The rearrangement joins TRBV6-5 to TRBJ1-1, with 9 bases identical to TRBD1. V shed 6 bases and J 7 bases; nucleotides not matched to a gene: 12. The CDR3 totals 15 residues. Germline V gene sequence: CDR1 MNHEY, CDR2 SVGAGI. CDR3 DNA sequence: TGTGCCAGCAGAGGATCCTGGACAGGGGACATTGAAGCTTTCTTT. This translates into CASRGSWTGDIEAFF.

This clone was counted a few times. The genes are TRBV18 and TRBJ2-1, with 7 bases aligning to TRBD2. J gave up 5 bases and V 0 bases, and 10 bases lay outside the gene matches. The CDR3 is made up of 17 amino acids. The germline gives CDR1 KGHSH, CDR2 LQKENI. The CDR3 loop is CASSPPAAGVENNEQFF. The CDR3 coding sequence is TGTGCCAGCTCACCACCGGCGGCGGGAGTGGAGAACAATGAGCAGTTCTTC.

The V and J genes are TRBV6-5 and TRBJ2-3; 9 bases line up with TRBD1. The CDR3 loop spans 14 amino acids. J lost 5 bases, V lost 5 bases, and 5 bases had no gene match. The germline V gene encodes CDR1 MNHEY and CDR2 SVGAGI. CDR3 loop: CASSHRGQGDTQYF. The CDR3, as DNA: TGTGCCAGCAGTCACAGGGGGCAAGGAGATACGCAGTATTTT.

The chain has TRBV7-9 and TRBJ2-1; 11 bases are shared with TRBD1. The V gene end was trimmed by 1 base and the J gene end by 3 bases; junction bases not matched to a gene: 2. The CDR3 covers 16 residues. From germline, CDR1 is SEHNR and CDR2 FQNEAQ (reference sequence). The CDR3 loop is CASSLVGTGGYNEQFF. Written as DNA, the CDR3 is TGTGCCAGCAGCTTAGTCGGGACAGGGGGCTACAATGAGCAGTTCTTC.

This clone has more than one count but fewer than ten. The chain carries TRBV29-1 and TRBJ1-1; D perhaps matches TRBD1 (6 bases). The CDR3 spans 12 residues. Germline V gene data show CDR1 as SQVTM and CDR2 as ANQGSEA. Between the trimmed V and J ends, which lost 7 bases and 4 bases, there was a span of 13 bases. CDR3 DNA sequence: TGCAGCGGAGGGGGTTTGGGCACTGAAGCTTTCTTT. It yields the protein CSGGGLGTEAFF.

The V gene is TRBV2, the J gene TRBJ1-5; no clear D gene. Trimming cost V 7 bases and J 2 bases, with 15 bases left between them. Germline V gene data show CDR1 as SNHLY and CDR2 as FYNNEI. The CDR3 spans 15 residues. The CDR3 spells CASKQTVLRNQPQHF. CDR3 DNA: TGTGCCAGCAAGCAGACGGTACTACGCAATCAGCCCCAGCATTTT.

Notes on this clone: One end of the junction varies from germline; a read error may be responsible. J is TRBJ1-4 and V is TRBV6-5, with TRBD1 matching over 9 bases. CDR3 length: 16 amino acids. Germline V gene data show CDR1 as MNHEY and CDR2 as SVGAGI. The CDR3 reads CASRYYAGTGYEKLFF. The CDR3 bases are TGTGCCAGCAGGTACTACGCCGGGACAGGGTATGAAAAACTGTTTTTT.

The chain carries TRBV5-1 and TRBJ2-7, with 10 bases identical to TRBD2. The CDR3 covers 15 residues. The J segment lost 2 bases and the V segment lost 0 bases, leaving 2 bases of the junction unmatched. Germline V lookup: CDR1 SGHRS, CDR2 YFSETQ. For the CDR3, the DNA is TGCGCCAGCAGCTTGGCTAGCGGGGGAACCTACGAGCAGTACTTC. This gives the protein CASSLASGGTYEQYF.

This clone has only a few counts. V is TRBV7-8 and J is TRBJ1-1, with TRBD1 matching over 7 bases. J lost 4 bases, V lost 2 bases, and 7 bases had no gene match. The CDR3 covers 15 residues. Germline V lookup: CDR1 SGHVS, CDR2 FQNEAQ. The CDR3 bases are TGTGCCAGCAGCTTAAAGGGACAGTCTGGCACTGAAGCTTTCTTT. It yields the protein CASSLKGQSGTEAFF.

The chain employs TRBV14 and TRBJ2-7; perhaps TRBD1 as D (5 bases). CDR1 and CDR2 from the germline V gene are SGHDN and FVKESK. V was clipped by 1 base and J by 7 bases, with 8 bases between them. The CDR3 covers 12 residues. The CDR3 DNA reads TGTGCCAGCAGCCAAGTGAAGGGGGAGCAGTACTTC. Protein: CASSQVKGEQYF.

This chain joins TRBV21-1 and TRBJ2-3; TRBD2 is the table's D call, not checked against the DNA. TRBV21-1 is deemed a pseudogene. The length of the CDR3 is 15 residues. CDR3 loop: CASSKASGSTDTQYF. In nucleotides, the CDR3 is TGTGCCAGCAGCAAAGCTAGCGGGAGCACAGATACGCAGTATTTT.

This chain connects TRBV7-9 to TRBJ2-7; perhaps TRBD2 as D (5 bases). CDR3 length: 14 residues. V dropped 5 bases and J dropped 5 bases, with 16 bases sitting between them. Germline CDR1 reads SEHNR; CDR2 reads FQNEAQ (reference sequence). The CDR3 is CASSGPRGRNEQYF. CDR3 DNA: TGTGCCAGCAGCGGTCCACGGGGAAGGAACGAGCAGTACTTC.

This chain links TRBV3-1 (or the pseudogene TRBV3-2) with TRBJ2-7; D perhaps matches TRBD2 (5 bases). The length of the CDR3 is 15 residues. The germline gives CDR1 LGHDT, CDR2 YNNKEL (reference sequence). With 3 bases removed from V and 1 base from J, the gap between germline ends came to 13 bases. The CDR3 sequence is CASSQEATASYEQYF. The CDR3 DNA reads as TGTGCCAGCAGCCAGGAGGCAACAGCGTCCTACGAGCAGTACTTC.

The J gene is TRBJ2-1, the V gene TRBV9, with 10 bases lining up with TRBD2. The germline CDR1 and CDR2 sequences are SGDLS and YYNGEE. The V and J ends lost 0 bases and 6 bases, in that order; junction bases with no gene match: 15. The CDR3 extends over 19 amino acids. CDR3 loop: CASSVEGRGSGRGGNEQFF. In DNA, the CDR3 is TGTGCCAGCAGCGTAGAAGGAAGAGGGAGCGGGAGGGGAGGCAATGAGCAGTTCTTC.

In DNA form, the CDR3 reads TGTGCCAGCAGTTTTAGCCCTAGCGGGGGGGCAACAGATACGCAGTATTTT. This gives the protein CASSFSPSGGATDTQYF. The J gene is TRBJ2-3, the V gene TRBV28; 12 nucleotides agree with TRBD2. Germline lookup yields CDR1 MDHEN and CDR2 SYDVKM. The length of the CDR3 is 17 residues. V gave up 3 bases and J gave up 3 bases; unmatched junction bases: 7.

The genes are TRBV24-1 and TRBJ1-2; TRBD1 agrees at 7 bases. The CDR3 is made up of 14 amino acids. Trimming removed 4 bases from V and 2 bases from J; junction bases left unmatched: 3. Germline V gene data show CDR1 as KGHDR and CDR2 as SFDVKD. The CDR3 here is CATSETGANYGYTF. CDR3 nucleotide sequence: TGTGCCACCAGTGAAACAGGGGCGAACTATGGCTACACCTTC.

This clone was recorded once. The chain joins TRBV30 to TRBJ2-2, with D possibly matching TRBD1 (6 bases). This CDR3 has 16 amino acids. Germline V gene sequence: CDR1 GTSNPN, CDR2 SVGIG (reference sequence). The ends were cut back, 5 bases at V and 5 bases at J, with 21 bases in the middle. Here the CDR3 DNA reads TGTGCCTGGTCGGGCAACAGGGCAGGTCGAACCGGGGAGCTGTTTTTT. It specifies CAWSGNRAGRTGELFF.

This clone was observed a few times. V is TRBV2 and J is TRBJ1-2; D call uncertain. Germline CDR1 is SNHLY and CDR2 is FYNNEI. V shed 5 bases and J shed 8 bases, with 18 bases lying between them. CDR3 length: 14 amino acids. CDR3 in DNA: TGTGCCAGCAGTCCCGCCCTTGGACTGAGCGGCTACACCTTC. Translating gives CASSPALGLSGYTF.

The CDR3 loop is CATSDNREGTEAFF. The CDR3 DNA reads TGTGCCACCAGTGACAACAGGGAGGGCACTGAAGCTTTCTTT. V is TRBV24-1 and J is TRBJ1-1, with D perhaps TRBD1 (6 bases). The CDR3 covers 14 residues. V was pared by 4 bases and J by 4 bases, with 12 bases between. Germline V gene sequence: CDR1 KGHDR, CDR2 SFDVKD.